This TCR beta chain was documented in a study of molecular identifiers for immune sequencing clone quantification. Study-wide points: Over 97% of effector molecules, but under 1% in naive cells, were held by clones with more than 20 RNA copies.

Bulk TCR library preparation followed previously described methods with listed TCR primers. Each CDR3 protein gets one entry after TCRdb re-called the PCR reads with MiXCR. The sample includes about 40,000 distinct CDR3 sequences, nearly 25% of them seen just once. Sorted cell numbers of roughly 17,000 to 1,000,000, with 10%, 30% or 50% RNA, served as input for naive CD8 libraries. Based on a CD8+CD4-CCR7+CD45RA+ profile, naive CD8 T cells were sorted. CDR1 and CDR2 (germline): SGHRS, YFSETQ. The CDR3 contains 14 residues. A word on this clonotype: The target antigen is unknown. Since a much larger clone is just one base distant, this may be a read error.

The V gene is TRBV5-1, the J gene TRBJ2-7, with D possibly being TRBD1 or TRBD2 (6 bases each). This TCR came from a human donor in good health. Some libraries in this study had Jurkat cell RNA spiked in. The sample comprised naive CD8+ T cells from blood, with Jurkat cell RNA spiked in. The subset here: FACS-sorted CD8+CD4-CCR7+CD45RA+ naive T cells. The CDR3 nucleotides are TGCGCCAGCAGCTTGTACACCGGGGGCTACGTGCAGTACTTC. Protein sequence: CASSLYTGGYVQYF.